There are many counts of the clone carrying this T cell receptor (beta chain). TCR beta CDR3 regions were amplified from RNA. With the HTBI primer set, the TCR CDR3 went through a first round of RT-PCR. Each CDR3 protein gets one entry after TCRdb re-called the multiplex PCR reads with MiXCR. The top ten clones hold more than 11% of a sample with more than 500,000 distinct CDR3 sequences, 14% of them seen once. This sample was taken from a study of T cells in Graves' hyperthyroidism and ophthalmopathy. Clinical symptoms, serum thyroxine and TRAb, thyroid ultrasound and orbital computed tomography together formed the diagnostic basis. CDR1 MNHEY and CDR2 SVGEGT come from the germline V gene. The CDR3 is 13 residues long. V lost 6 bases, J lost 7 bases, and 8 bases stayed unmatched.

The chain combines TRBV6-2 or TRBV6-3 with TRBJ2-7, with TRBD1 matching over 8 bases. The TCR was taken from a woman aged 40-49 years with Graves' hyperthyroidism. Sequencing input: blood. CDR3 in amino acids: CASRFQGAREQYF. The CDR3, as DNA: TGTGCCAGCAGGTTCCAGGGGGCTCGGGAGCAGTACTTC.